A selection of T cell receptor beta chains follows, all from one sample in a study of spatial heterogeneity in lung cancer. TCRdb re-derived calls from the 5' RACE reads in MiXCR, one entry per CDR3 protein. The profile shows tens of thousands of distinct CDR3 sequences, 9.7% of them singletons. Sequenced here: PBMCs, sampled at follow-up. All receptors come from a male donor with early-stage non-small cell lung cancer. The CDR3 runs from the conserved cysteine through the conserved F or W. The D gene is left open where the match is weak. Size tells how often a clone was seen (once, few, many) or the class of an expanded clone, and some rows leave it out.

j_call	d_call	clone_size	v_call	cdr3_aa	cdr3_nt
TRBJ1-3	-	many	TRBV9	CASSDTLTPGRNTIYF	TGTGCCAGCAGCGATACCCTGACTCCGGGACGAAACACCATATATTTT
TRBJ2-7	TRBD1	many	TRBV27	CASKPGQGVTYEQYF	TGTGCCAGCAAACCGGGACAGGGGGTCACCTACGAGCAGTACTTC
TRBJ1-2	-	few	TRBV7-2	CASSQQENYGYTF	TGTGCCAGCAGCCAACAGGAAAACTATGGCTACACCTTC
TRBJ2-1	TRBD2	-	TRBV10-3	CAISESGGGLNNEQFF	TGTGCCATCAGTGAGTCCGGGGGGGGTTTAAACAATGAGCAGTTCTTC
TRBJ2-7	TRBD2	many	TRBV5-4	CASSLVRSGTGEQYF	TGTGCCAGCAGCTTGGTGCGGAGCGGGACCGGCGAGCAGTACTTC
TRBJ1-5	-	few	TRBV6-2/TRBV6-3	CASRDYSNQPQHF	TGTGCCAGCAGGGACTATAGCAATCAGCCCCAGCATTTT
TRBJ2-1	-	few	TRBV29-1	CSVALIFQPGQFF	TGCAGCGTTGCCCTTATTTTTCAGCCAGGGCAGTTCTTC
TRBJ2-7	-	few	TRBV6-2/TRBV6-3	CASRNLQGIYEQYF	TGTGCCAGCAGAAACCTCCAGGGGATATACGAGCAGTACTTC
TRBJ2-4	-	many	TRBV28	CASSLVTVAKNIQYF	TGTGCCAGCAGTTTGGTCACGGTTGCCAAAAACATTCAGTACTTC
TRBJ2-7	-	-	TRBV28	CASSLDLGGSYEQYF	TGTGCCAGCAGTTTAGATCTCGGCGGATCCTACGAGCAGTACTTC
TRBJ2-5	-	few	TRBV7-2	CASSLGRGVIQETQYF	TGTGCCAGCAGCTTAGGGAGGGGCGTAATTCAAGAGACCCAGTACTTC
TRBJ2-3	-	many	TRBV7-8	CASSLRLLRRTDTQYF	TGTGCCAGCAGCTTAAGGCTACTGAGACGCACAGATACGCAGTATTTT
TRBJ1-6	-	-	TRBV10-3	CAIGAKVHSPLHF	TGTGCCATCGGCGCCAAGGTTCATTCACCCCTCCACTTT
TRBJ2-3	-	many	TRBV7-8	CASSSKTRGAGDTQYF	TGTGCCAGCAGCTCTAAGACTAGGGGGGCAGGAGATACGCAGTATTTT
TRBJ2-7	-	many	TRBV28	CASSSTGYEQYF	TGTGCCAGCAGTTCTACCGGCTACGAGCAGTACTTC
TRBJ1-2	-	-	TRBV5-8	CASSSSPKDSPIYGYTF	TGTGCCAGCAGCTCGTCACCGAAGGACAGCCCAATCTATGGCTACACCTTC
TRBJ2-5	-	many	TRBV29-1	CSVEMNNQETQYF	TGCAGCGTTGAAATGAATAACCAAGAGACCCAGTACTTC
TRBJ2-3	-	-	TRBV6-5	CASSPGLGGTDTQYF	TGTGCCAGCAGCCCAGGCCTCGGTGGCACAGATACGCAGTATTTT
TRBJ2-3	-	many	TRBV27	CASSLWGNTDTQYF	TGTGCCAGCAGTTTATGGGGGAACACAGATACGCAGTATTTT
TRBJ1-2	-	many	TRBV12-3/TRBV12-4	CASSPRQGANYGYTF	TGTGCCAGCAGTCCCCGGCAGGGTGCCAACTATGGCTACACCTTC
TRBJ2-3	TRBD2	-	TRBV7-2	CASSLAFQRGGERDTQYF	TGTGCCAGCAGCTTAGCTTTCCAGCGGGGGGGCGAGAGAGATACGCAGTATTTT
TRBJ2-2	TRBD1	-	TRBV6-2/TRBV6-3	CASSLRDSYTGELFF	TGTGCCAGCAGTCTCCGGGACAGCTACACCGGGGAGCTGTTTTTT
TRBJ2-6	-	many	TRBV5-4	CASSLSRGKANVLTF	TGTGCCAGCAGCTTGTCGAGAGGGAAGGCCAACGTCCTGACTTTC
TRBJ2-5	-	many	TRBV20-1	CSASPLTAPETQYF	TGCAGTGCTAGTCCTCTGACGGCCCCAGAGACCCAGTACTTC
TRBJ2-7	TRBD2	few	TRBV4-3	CASSQDRLAGYEQYF	TGCGCCAGCAGCCAAGATCGGCTAGCGGGATACGAGCAGTACTTC
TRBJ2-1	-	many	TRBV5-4	CASSPNGYNEQFF	TGTGCCAGCAGCCCTAACGGGTACAATGAGCAGTTCTTC
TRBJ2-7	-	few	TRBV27	CASSFLTSGGKDEQYF	TGTGCCAGCAGTTTTCTAACGTCTGGGGGAAAGGACGAGCAGTACTTC
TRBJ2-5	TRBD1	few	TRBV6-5	CASSSPKQGEETQYF	TGTGCCAGCAGTTCCCCGAAGCAGGGGGAAGAGACCCAGTACTTC
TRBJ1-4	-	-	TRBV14	CASSQDSPGAGEKLFF	TGTGCCAGCAGCCAAGATTCCCCGGGCGCAGGTGAAAAACTGTTTTTT
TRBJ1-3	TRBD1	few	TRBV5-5	CASSWTGGSGNTIYF	TGTGCCAGCAGCTGGACAGGGGGCTCTGGAAACACCATATATTTT
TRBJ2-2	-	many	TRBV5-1	CASSSTGLPGELFF	TGCGCCAGCAGTTCCACAGGGCTCCCCGGGGAGCTGTTTTTT
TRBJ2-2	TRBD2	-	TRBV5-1	CASSLVTSGDTGELFF	TGCGCCAGCAGCTTGGTGACTAGCGGGGATACCGGGGAGCTGTTTTTT
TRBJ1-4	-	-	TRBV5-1	CASSSSYIATNEKLFF	TGCGCCAGCAGCTCGTCCTACATAGCAACTAATGAAAAACTGTTTTTT
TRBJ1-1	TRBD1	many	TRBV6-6	CASSYWGQGGGTEAFF	TGTGCCAGCAGTTACTGGGGACAGGGAGGGGGCACTGAAGCTTTCTTT
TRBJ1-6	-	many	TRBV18	CASSPQTGGSNSPLHF	TGTGCCAGCTCACCTCAAACCGGGGGGTCCAATTCACCCCTCCACTTT
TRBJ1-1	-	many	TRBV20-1	CSARDYRQALPRSRNTEAFF	TGCAGTGCTAGAGATTACCGACAGGCCCTACCTAGAAGTCGTAACACTGAAGCTTTCTTT
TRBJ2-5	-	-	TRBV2	CASSTEETQYF	TGTGCCAGCAGCACTGAAGAGACCCAGTACTTC
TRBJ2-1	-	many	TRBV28	CASSLRGEWNEQFF	TGTGCCAGCAGTTTAAGGGGGGAATGGAATGAGCAGTTCTTC
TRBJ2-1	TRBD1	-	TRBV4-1	CASSQGYRGSYNEQFF	TGCGCCAGCAGCCAAGGGTACAGGGGCTCCTACAATGAGCAGTTCTTC
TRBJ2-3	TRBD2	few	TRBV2	CASRGTSRITSTDTQYF	TGTGCCAGCAGGGGGACTAGCCGTATTACTAGCACAGATACGCAGTATTTT
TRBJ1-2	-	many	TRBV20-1	CSAEQLRDSSTNYGYTF	TGCAGTGCTGAACAACTGCGTGACAGCAGCACTAACTATGGCTACACCTTC
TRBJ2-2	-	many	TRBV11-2	CASSGWGVDTGELFF	TGTGCCAGCAGCGGGTGGGGAGTAGACACCGGGGAGCTGTTTTTT
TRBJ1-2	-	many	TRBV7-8	CASSLFAGARGYTF	TGTGCCAGCAGCTTATTCGCCGGGGCGCGGGGCTACACCTTC
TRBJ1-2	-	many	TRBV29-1	CSVDSYTF	TGCAGCGTTGACAGCTACACCTTC
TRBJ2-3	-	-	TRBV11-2	CASSLQQVFTDTQYF	TGTGCCAGCAGCTTACAACAGGTCTTCACAGATACGCAGTATTTT
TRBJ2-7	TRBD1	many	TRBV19	CASSSRDSYYEQYF	TGTGCCAGTAGTTCCCGGGACAGCTACTACGAGCAGTACTTC
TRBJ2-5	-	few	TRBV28	CASSLFLGQETQYF	TGTGCCAGCAGTTTGTTCCTGGGGCAAGAGACCCAGTACTTC
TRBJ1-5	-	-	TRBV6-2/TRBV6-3	CASRRNGNQPQHF	TGTGCCAGCAGGCGGAATGGCAATCAGCCCCAGCATTTT